This TCR beta chain comes out of a study of regulatory T cells in long-lasting Graves disease. Study conclusions and caveats: Accuracy may have been reduced by the small sample size. Newly diagnosed Graves' patients had higher TCR diversity than persistent ones.

This CDR3 has 14 amino acids. V was cut by 0 bases and J by 1 base, with 6 bases left in between. CDR1 is SGHDN, CDR2 FVKESK, per germline. Arm-PCR with iRepertoire HTBI primers amplified the CDR3 regions for these TCR beta libraries. MiXCR was run by TCRdb on the multiplex PCR reads, yielding one entry per CDR3 protein. The top ten clones hold less than 9% of a sample with approximately 470,000 distinct CDR3 sequences, more than 20% of them seen once. Time point of the sample: persistent/refractory GD, antithyroid drugs over 5 years with positive TRAb. Researchers made the TCR library from RNA that was extracted from PBMCs. By American Thyroid Association guidelines, Graves' disease was diagnosed in the cohort. About this clonotype: Its antigen is not identified.

The source was peripheral blood mononuclear cells (PBMCs), collected when the disease was refractory, from a patient treated with antithyroid drugs. The chain is built from TRBV14 and TRBJ1-1, with unresolved D. The sequence derives from a female donor with Graves disease. The CDR3 DNA reads as TGTGCCAGCAGCCAAGATGAAGGGAACACTGAAGCTTTCTTT. It encodes CASSQDEGNTEAFF. The full variable domain, its missing parts supplied by reference TRBV14 and TRBJ1-1, is EAGVTQFPSHSVIEKGQTVTLRCDPISGHDNLYWYRRVMGKEIKFLLHFVKESKQDESGMPNNRFLAERTGGTYSTLKVQPAELEDSGVYFCASSQDEGNTEAFFGQGTRLTVV.